This TCR beta chain originates from a study of blood T cell repertoires in COVID-19. Background on the study: Donors in the United States, Italy and Spain gave samples during acute or convalescent COVID-19. In each case, the material was cDNA or gDNA derived from T cells, B-cell-depleted T cells, or PBMCs.

With 10 bases removed from V and 9 bases from J, the gap between germline ends came to 11 bases. There are 9 residues in the CDR3. Germline V gene sequence: CDR1 SGHTS, CDR2 YDEGEE. In Cohort 3, a recovered donor had either two negative PCRs, clearance, or symptom resolution. Profiled with immunoSEQ multiplex PCR; TCRdb holds only in-frame clones, not every one. The sample records under 300,000 clones, 85% to 90% being singletons. This sequence joins TRBV5-8 and TRBJ2-7; possible D gene TRBD2, 5 bases. The sequenced sample was PBMCs or T cells enriched from blood (not recorded which). This clonotype originated in a woman aged 18-29 years who had recovered from COVID-19. In nucleotides, the CDR3 is TGTGCCGGAGGCTCACGGCAGTACTTC. Protein: CAGGSRQYF. Complete variable domain (other parts from reference TRBV5-8 and TRBJ2-7): EAGVTQSPTHLIKTRGQQATLRCSPISGHTSVYWYQQALGLGLQFLLWYDEGEERNRGNFPPRFSGRQFPNYSSELNVNALELEDSALYLCAGGSRQYFGPGTRLTVT.